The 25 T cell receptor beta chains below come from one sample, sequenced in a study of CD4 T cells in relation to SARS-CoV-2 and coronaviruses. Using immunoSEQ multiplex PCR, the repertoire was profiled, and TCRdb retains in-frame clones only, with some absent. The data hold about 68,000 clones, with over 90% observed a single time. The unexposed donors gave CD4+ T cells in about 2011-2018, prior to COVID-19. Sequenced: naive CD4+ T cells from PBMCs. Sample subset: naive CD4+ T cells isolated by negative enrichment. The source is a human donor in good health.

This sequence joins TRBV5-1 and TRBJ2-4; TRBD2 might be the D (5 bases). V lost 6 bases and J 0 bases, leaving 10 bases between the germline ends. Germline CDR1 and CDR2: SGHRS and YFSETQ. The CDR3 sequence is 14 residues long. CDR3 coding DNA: TGCGCCAGCAAGGAGGTGCTAGCCAAAAACATTCAGTACTTC. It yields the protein CASKEVLAKNIQYF.

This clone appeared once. CDR3 loop: CASNRGSGGMNTEAFF. CDR3 sequence (DNA): TGCGCCAGCAACCGGGGATCCGGGGGCATGAACACTGAAGCTTTCTTT. This chain links TRBV5-1 with TRBJ1-1; a weak D match, TRBD1 (6 bases). Deletions cut 6 bases from V and 0 bases from J, with 18 bases between. CDR1 and CDR2 from the germline V gene are SGHRS and YFSETQ. The CDR3 spans 16 residues.

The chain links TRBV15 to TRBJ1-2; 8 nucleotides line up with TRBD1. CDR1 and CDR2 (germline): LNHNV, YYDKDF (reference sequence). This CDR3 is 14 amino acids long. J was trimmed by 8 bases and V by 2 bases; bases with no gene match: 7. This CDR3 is CATSRTRTGYGYTF. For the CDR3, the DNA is TGTGCCACCAGCAGAACCAGGACAGGGTACGGCTACACCTTC.

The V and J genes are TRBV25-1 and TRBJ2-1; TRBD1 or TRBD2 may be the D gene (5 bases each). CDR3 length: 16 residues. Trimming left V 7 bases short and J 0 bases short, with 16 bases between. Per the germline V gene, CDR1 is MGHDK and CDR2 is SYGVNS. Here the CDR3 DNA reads TGTGCCAGCACGTCATTCGGGGCCCGCTCCTACAATGAGCAGTTCTTC. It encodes CASTSFGARSYNEQFF.

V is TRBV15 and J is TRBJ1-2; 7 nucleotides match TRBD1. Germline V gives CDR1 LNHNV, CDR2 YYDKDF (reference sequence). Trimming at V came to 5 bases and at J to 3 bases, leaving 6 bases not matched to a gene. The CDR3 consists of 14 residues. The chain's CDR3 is CATSQGGRDYGYTF. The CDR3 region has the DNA TGTGCCACCAGCCAAGGGGGCAGGGACTATGGCTACACCTTC.

CDR3 nucleotide sequence: TGTGCCAGCAGTGGGGGGCTAGGGATCACTTTC. This gives the protein CASSGGLGITF. The chain is built from TRBV12-3 or TRBV12-4 and TRBJ2-6; D possibly matches TRBD1 or TRBD2 (6 bases each). V lost 5 bases to trimming and J lost 19 bases, with 15 bases between them. The CDR3 has 11 amino acids.

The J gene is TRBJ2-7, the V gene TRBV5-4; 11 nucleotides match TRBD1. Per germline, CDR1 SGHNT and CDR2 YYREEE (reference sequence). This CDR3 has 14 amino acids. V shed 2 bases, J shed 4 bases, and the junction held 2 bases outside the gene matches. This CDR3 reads CASSLGQGAYEQYF. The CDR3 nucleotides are TGTGCCAGCAGCTTAGGACAGGGGGCTTACGAGCAGTACTTC.

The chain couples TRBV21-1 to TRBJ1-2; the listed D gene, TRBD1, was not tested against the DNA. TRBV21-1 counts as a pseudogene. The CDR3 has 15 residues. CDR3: CASSKGGQGKKGYTF. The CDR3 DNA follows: TGTGCCAGCAGCAAAGGGGGACAGGGTAAGAAGGGCTACACCTTC.

CDR3 sequence: CASSWRTGANTEAFF. In DNA, the CDR3 is TGCGCCAGCAGCTGGAGGACAGGGGCGAACACTGAAGCTTTCTTT. The chain recombines TRBV5-1 with TRBJ1-1, with 9 bases aligning to TRBD1. The J segment lost 1 base and the V segment lost 3 bases, leaving 4 bases of the junction unmatched. The CDR3 extends over 15 amino acids. CDR1 is SGHRS, CDR2 YFSETQ, per germline.

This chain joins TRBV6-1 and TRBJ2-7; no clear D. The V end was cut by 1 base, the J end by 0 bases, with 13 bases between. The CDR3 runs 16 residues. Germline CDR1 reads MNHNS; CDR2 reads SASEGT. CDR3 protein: CASSEEAGTASYEQYF. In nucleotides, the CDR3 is TGTGCCAGCAGTGAAGAAGCAGGAACAGCCTCCTACGAGCAGTACTTC.

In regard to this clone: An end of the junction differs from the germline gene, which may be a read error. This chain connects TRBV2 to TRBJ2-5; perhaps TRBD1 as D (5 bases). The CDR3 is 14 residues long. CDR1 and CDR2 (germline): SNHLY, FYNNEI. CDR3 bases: TGTGCCAGCAGCGAAGAATCCTCAGGGGAGACCCAGTACTTC. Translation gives CASSEESSGETQYF.

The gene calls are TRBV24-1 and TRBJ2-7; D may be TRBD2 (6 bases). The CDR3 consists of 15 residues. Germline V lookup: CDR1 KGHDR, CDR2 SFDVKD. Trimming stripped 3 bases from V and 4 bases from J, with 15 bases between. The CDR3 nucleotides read TGTGCCACCAGTGATAAACTAGCAGCCCCTTACGAGCAGTACTTC. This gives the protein CATSDKLAAPYEQYF.

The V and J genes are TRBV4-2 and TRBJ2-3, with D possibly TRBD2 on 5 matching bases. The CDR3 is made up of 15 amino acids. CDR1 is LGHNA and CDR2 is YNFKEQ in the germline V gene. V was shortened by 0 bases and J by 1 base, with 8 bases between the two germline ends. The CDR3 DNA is TGTGCCAGCAGCCAAGATCCCGGGGGCACAGATACGCAGTATTTT. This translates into CASSQDPGGTDTQYF.

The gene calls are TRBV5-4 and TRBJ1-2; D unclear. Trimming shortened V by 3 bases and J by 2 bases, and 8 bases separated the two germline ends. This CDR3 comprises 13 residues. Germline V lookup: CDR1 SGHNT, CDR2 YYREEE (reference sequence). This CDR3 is CASSSDGNYGYTF. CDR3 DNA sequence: TGTGCCAGCAGCTCCGACGGGAACTATGGCTACACCTTC. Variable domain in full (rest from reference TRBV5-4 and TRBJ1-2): ETGVTQSPTHLIKTRGQQVTLRCSSQSGHNTVSWYQQALGQGPQFIFQYYREEENGRGNFPPRFSGLQFPNYSSELNVNALELDDSALYLCASSSDGNYGYTFGSGTRLTVV.

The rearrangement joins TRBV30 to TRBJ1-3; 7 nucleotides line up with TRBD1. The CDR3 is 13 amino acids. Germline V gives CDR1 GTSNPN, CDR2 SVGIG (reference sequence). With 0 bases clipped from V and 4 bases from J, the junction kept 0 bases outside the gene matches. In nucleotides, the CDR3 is TGTGCCTGGAGTGTGGGACAGGGAAACACCATATATTTT. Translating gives CAWSVGQGNTIYF.

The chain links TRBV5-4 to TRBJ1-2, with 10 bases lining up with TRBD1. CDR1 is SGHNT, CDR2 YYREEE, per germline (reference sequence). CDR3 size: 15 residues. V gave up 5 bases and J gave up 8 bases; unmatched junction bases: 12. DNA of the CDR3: TGTGCCAGCAGTCTTGGGGGACAGGGGACGTTGGGCTACACCTTC. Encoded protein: CASSLGGQGTLGYTF.

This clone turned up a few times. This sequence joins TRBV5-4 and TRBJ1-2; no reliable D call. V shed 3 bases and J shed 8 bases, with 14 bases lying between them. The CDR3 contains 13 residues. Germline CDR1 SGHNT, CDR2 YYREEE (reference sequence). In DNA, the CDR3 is TGTGCCAGCAGCTCAGTCTCAAAGAGGGGCTACACCTTC. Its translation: CASSSVSKRGYTF.

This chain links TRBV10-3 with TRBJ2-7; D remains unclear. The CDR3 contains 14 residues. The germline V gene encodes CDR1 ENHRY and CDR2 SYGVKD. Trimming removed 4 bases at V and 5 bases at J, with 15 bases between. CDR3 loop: CAISGNGLANEQYF. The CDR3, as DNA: TGTGCCATCAGTGGTAACGGATTGGCCAACGAGCAGTACTTC.

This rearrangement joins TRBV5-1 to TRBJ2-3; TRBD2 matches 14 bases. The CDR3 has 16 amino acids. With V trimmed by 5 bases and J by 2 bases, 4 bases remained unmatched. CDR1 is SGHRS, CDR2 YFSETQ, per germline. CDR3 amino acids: CASSLTSGGATDTQYF. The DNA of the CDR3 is TGCGCCAGCAGTCTGACTAGCGGGGGGGCCACAGATACGCAGTATTTT. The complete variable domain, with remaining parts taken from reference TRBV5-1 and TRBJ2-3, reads KAGVTQTPRYLIKTRGQQVTLSCSPISGHRSVSWYQQTPGQGLQFLFEYFSETQRNKGNFPGRFSGRQFSNSRSEMNVSTLELGDSALYLCASSLTSGGATDTQYFGPGTRLTVL.

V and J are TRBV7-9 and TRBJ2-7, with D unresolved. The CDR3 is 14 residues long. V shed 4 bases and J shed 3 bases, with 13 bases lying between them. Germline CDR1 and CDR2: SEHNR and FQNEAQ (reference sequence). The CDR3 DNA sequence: TGTGCCAGCAGCTCCTTAGGGATTATCTACGAGCAGTACTTC. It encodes CASSSLGIIYEQYF.

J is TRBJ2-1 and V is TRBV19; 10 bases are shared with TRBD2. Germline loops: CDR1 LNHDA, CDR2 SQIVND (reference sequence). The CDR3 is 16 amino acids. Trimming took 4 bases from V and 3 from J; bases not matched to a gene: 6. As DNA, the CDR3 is TGTGCCAGTAGTAGACAGACTAGCGGGCACTACAATGAGCAGTTCTTC. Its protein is CASSRQTSGHYNEQFF.

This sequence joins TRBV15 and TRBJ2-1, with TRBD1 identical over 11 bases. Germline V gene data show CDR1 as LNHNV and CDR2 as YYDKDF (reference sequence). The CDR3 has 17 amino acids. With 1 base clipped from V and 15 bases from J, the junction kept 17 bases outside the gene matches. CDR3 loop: CATSRAYLGTGGAPPFF. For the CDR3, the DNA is TGTGCCACCAGCAGAGCGTACCTGGGGACAGGGGGTGCTCCTCCGTTCTTC.

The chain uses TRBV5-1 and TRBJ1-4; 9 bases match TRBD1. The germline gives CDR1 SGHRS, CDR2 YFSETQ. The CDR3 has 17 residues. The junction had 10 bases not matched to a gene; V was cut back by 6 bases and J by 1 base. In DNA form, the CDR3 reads TGCGCCAGCACCAAACAGGGGGCCTGGGGAACTAATGAAAAACTGTTTTTT. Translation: CASTKQGAWGTNEKLFF.

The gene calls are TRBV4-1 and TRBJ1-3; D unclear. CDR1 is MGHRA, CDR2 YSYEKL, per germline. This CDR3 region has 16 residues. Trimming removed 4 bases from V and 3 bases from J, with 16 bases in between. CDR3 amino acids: CASSRQKGEFGNTIYF. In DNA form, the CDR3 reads TGCGCCAGCAGCCGTCAAAAGGGAGAATTTGGAAACACCATATATTTT.

This CDR3 is CATRDPNEKLFF. For the CDR3, the DNA is TGTGCCACCCGGGACCCTAATGAAAAACTGTTTTTT. The genes are TRBV19 and TRBJ1-4, with D perhaps matching TRBD1 (5 bases). V was pared by 10 bases and J by 3 bases, with 9 bases between. The CDR3 has 12 residues. Germline V gene data show CDR1 as LNHDA and CDR2 as SQIVND (reference sequence).